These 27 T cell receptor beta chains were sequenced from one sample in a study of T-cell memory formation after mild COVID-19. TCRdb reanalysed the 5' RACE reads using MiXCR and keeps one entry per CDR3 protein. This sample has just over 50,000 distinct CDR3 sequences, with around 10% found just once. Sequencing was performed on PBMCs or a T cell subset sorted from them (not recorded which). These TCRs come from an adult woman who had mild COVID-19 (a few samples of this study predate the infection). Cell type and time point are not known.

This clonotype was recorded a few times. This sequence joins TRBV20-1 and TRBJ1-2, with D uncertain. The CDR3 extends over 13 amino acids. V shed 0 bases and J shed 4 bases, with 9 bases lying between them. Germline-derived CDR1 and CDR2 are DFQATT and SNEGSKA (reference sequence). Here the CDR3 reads CSARDPRSYGYTF. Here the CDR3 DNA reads TGCAGTGCTAGAGATCCCCGGAGCTATGGCTACACCTTC.

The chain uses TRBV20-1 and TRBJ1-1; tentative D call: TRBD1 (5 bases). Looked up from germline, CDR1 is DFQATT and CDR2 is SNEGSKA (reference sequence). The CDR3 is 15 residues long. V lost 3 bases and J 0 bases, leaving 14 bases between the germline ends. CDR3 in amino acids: CSARGSGFMNTEAFF. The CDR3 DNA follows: TGCAGTGCTAGGGGATCAGGGTTCATGAACACTGAAGCTTTCTTT.

CDR3 nucleotide sequence: TGCAGTGCTAGAGATCCTACCGGGACTCGGGGAGGAGGCTACACCTTC. Translated, it gives CSARDPTGTRGGGYTF. This chain joins TRBV20-1 and TRBJ1-2; tentatively, D is TRBD1 (5 bases). Germline-derived CDR1 and CDR2 are DFQATT and SNEGSKA (reference sequence). Trimming cost V 0 bases and J 8 bases, with 22 bases left between them. The CDR3 is made up of 16 amino acids.

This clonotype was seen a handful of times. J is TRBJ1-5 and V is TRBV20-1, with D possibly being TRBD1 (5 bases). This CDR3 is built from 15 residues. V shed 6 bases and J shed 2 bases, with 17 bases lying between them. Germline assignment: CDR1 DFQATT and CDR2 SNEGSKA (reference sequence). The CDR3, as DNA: TGCAGTGCCTGGGATGGGGGGACGGGCAATCAGCCCCAGCATTTT. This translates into CSAWDGGTGNQPQHF.

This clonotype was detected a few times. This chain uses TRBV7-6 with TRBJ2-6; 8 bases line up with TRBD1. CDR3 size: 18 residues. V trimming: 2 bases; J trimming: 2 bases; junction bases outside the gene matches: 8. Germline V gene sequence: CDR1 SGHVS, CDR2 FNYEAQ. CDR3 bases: TGTGCCAGCAGCTTAATATCAGGGGGCCAAGCTGGGGCCAACGTCCTGACTTTC. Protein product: CASSLISGGQAGANVLTF.

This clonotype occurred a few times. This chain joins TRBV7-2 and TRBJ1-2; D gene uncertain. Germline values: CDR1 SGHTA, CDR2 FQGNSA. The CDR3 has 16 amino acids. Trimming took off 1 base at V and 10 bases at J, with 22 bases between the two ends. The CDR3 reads CASSLDPPFVGTHYTF. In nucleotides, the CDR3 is TGTGCCAGCAGCTTAGATCCCCCCTTCGTGGGCACCCACTACACCTTC. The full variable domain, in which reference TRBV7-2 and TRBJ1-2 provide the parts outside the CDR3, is GAGVSQSPSNKVTEKGKDVELRCDPISGHTALYWYRQSLGQGLEFLIYFQGNSAPDKSGLPSDRFSAERTGGSVSTLTIQRTQQEDSAVYLCASSLDPPFVGTHYTFGSGTRLTVV.

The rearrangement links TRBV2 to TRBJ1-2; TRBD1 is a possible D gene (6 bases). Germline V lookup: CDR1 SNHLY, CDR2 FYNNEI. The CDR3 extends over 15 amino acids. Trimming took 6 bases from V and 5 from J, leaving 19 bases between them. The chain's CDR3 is CASRNNPGQGYGYTF. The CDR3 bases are TGTGCCAGCAGGAATAATCCGGGACAAGGATATGGCTACACCTTC.

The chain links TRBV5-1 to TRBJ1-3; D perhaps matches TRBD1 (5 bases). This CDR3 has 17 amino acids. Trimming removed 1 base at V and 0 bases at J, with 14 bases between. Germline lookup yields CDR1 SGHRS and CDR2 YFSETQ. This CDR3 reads CASSLTMTASSGNTIYF. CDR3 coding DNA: TGCGCCAGCAGCTTGACCATGACAGCCAGCTCTGGAAACACCATATATTTT.

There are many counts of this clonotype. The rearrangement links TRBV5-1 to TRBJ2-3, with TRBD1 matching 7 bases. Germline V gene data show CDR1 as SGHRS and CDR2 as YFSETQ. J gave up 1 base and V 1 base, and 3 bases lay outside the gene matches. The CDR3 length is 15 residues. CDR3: CASSLNRGGTDTQYF. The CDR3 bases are TGCGCCAGCAGCTTGAACAGGGGCGGCACAGATACGCAGTATTTT. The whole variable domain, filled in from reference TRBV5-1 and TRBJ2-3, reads KAGVTQTPRYLIKTRGQQVTLSCSPISGHRSVSWYQQTPGQGLQFLFEYFSETQRNKGNFPGRFSGRQFSNSRSEMNVSTLELGDSALYLCASSLNRGGTDTQYFGPGTRLTVL.

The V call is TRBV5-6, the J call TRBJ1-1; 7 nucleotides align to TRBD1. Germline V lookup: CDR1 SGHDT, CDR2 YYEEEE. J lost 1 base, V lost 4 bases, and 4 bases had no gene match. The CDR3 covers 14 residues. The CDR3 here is CASSAGTANTEAFF. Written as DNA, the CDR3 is TGTGCCAGCAGCGCTGGGACAGCGAACACTGAAGCTTTCTTT.

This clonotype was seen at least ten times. The CDR3 DNA reads as TGCAGTGCTAGAGATTCATTGGGAGCCCCGGATACGCAGTATTTT. Translation gives CSARDSLGAPDTQYF. This rearrangement joins TRBV20-1 to TRBJ2-3, with D possibly TRBD2 on 5 matching bases. The ends were cut back, 0 bases at V and 6 bases at J, with 16 bases in the middle. There are 15 residues in the CDR3. CDR1 is DFQATT and CDR2 is SNEGSKA in the germline V gene (reference sequence).

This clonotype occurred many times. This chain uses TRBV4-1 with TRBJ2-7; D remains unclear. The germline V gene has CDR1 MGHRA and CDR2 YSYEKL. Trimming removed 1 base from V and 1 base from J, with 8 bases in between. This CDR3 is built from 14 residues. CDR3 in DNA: TGCGCCAGCAGCCAAGGTGTGGCGTCCTACGAGCAGTACTTC. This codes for CASSQGVASYEQYF.

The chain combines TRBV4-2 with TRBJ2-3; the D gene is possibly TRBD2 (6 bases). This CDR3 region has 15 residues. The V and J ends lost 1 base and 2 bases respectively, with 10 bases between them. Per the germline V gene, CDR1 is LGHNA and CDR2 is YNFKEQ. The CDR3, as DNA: TGTGCCAGCAGCCAAGGGGACTCCAACACAGATACGCAGTATTTT. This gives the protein CASSQGDSNTDTQYF.

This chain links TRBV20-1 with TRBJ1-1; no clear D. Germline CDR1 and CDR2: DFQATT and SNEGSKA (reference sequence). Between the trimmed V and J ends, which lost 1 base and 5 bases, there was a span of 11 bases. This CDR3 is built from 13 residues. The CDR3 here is CSARGGSGTEAFF. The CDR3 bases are TGCAGTGCTAGAGGAGGGTCGGGGACTGAAGCTTTCTTT.

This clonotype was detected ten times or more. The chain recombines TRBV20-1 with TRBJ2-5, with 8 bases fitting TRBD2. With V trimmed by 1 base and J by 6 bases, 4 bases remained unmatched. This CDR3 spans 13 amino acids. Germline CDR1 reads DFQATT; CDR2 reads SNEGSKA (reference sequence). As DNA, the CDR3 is TGCAGTGCTAGAGGAGCGGGAGAGAAGACCCAGTACTTC. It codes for CSARGAGEKTQYF.

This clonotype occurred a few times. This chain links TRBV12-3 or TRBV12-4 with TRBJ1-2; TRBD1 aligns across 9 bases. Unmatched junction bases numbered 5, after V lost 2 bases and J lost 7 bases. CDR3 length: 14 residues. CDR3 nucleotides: TGTGCCAGCAGTTTAAGGACAGGGGCGGGTGGCTACACCTTC. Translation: CASSLRTGAGGYTF.

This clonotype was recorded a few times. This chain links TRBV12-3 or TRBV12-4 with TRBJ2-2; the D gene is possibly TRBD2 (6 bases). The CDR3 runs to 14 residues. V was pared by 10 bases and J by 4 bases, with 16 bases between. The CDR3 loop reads CATRSRRGTGELFF. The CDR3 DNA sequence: TGTGCCACCCGGTCCAGGCGGGGCACCGGGGAGCTGTTTTTT.

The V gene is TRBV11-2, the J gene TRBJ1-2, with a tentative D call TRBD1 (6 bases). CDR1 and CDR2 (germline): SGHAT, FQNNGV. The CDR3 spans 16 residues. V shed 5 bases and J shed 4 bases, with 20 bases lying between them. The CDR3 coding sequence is TGTGCCAGCAGCCCTTCGTCTTTTGGGGGGCCCTATGGCTACACCTTC. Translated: CASSPSSFGGPYGYTF.

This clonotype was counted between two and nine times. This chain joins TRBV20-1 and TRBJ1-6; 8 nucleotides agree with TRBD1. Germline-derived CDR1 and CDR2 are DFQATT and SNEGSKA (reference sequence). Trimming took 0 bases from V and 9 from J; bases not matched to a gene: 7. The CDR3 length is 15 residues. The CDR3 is CSARDWEDRVSPLHF. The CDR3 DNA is TGCAGTGCTAGAGATTGGGAGGACAGGGTTTCACCCCTCCACTTT.

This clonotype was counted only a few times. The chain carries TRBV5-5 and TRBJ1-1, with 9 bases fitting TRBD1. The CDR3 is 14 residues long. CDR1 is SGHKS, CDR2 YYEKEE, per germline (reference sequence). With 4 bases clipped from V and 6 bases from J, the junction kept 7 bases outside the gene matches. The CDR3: CASSPGTGRAEAFF. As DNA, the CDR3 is TGTGCCAGCAGCCCCGGGACAGGGAGAGCTGAAGCTTTCTTT.

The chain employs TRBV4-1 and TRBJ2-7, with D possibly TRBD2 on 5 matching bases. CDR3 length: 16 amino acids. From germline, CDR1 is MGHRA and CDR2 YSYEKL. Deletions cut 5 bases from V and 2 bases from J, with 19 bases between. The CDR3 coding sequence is TGCGCCAGCAGCGCCCGCCCCGCGCGGGCAACCTACGAGCAGTACTTC. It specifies CASSARPARATYEQYF.

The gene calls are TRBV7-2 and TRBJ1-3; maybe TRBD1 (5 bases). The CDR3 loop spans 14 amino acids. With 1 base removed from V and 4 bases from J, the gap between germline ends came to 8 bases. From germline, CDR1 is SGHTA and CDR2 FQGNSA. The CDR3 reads CASSLGGTGNTIYF. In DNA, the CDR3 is TGTGCCAGCAGCTTAGGGGGGACGGGAAACACCATATATTTT.

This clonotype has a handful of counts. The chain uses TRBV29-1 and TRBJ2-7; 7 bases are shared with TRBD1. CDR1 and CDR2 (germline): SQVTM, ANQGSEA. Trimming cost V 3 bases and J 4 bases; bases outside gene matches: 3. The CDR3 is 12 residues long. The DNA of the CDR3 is TGCAGCGTTGAGGGACAGACTTACGAGCAGTACTTC. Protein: CSVEGQTYEQYF.

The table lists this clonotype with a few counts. CDR3 DNA sequence: TGTGCCAGCAGCTTAGGATCAGGGCAAGAGACCCAGTACTTC. As protein: CASSLGSGQETQYF. V gene TRBV7-9 combines with J gene TRBJ2-5; tentatively, D is TRBD1 (5 bases). The germline gives CDR1 SEHNR, CDR2 FQNEAQ (reference sequence). This CDR3 is 14 amino acids long. Trimming took off 1 base at V and 2 bases at J, with 8 bases between the two ends. Based on the CDR3 plus reference TRBV7-9 and TRBJ2-5, the full variable domain is DTGVSQNPRHKITKRGQNVTFRCDPISEHNRLYWYRQTLGQGPEFLTYFQNEAQLEKSRLLSDRFSAERPKGSFSTLEIQRTEQGDSAMYLCASSLGSGQETQYFGPGTRLLVL.

In nucleotides, the CDR3 is TGTGCCTGGAGTAAATCAGGGGAAACCTATGGCTACACCTTC. Its protein product is CAWSKSGETYGYTF. J is TRBJ1-2 and V is TRBV30, with D possibly being TRBD1 (6 bases). V was cut by 2 bases and J by 4 bases, with 14 bases left in between. Germline V gene lookup returns CDR1 GTSNPN and CDR2 SVGIG (reference sequence). The length of the CDR3 is 14 residues.

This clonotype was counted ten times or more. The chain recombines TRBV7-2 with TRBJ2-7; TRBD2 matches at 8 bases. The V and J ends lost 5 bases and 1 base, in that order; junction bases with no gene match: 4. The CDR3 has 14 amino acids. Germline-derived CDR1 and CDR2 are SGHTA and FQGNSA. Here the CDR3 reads CASSPQRESYEQYF. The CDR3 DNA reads TGTGCCAGCAGCCCTCAGCGGGAGTCCTACGAGCAGTACTTC.

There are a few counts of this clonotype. CDR3 sequence reads: CAISGRQANEAFF. CDR3 sequence (DNA): TGTGCCATCAGTGGCCGCCAAGCGAATGAAGCTTTCTTT. The gene calls are TRBV10-3 and TRBJ1-1; D remains unclear. Trimming took 4 bases from V and 7 from J, leaving 13 bases between them. Germline values: CDR1 ENHRY, CDR2 SYGVKD. The CDR3 covers 13 residues.